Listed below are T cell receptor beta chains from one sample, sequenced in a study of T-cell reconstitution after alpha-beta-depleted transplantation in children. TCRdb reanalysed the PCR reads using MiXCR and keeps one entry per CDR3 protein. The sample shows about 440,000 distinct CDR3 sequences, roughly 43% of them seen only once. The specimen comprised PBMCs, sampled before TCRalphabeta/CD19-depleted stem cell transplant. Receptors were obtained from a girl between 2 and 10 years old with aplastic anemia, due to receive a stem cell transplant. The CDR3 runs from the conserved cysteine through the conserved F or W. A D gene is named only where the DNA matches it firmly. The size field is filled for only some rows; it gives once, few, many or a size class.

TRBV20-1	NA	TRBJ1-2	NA	CSAGDRQGKGPGYTF	TGCAGTGCCGGCGATCGGCAGGGAAAGGGCCCCGGCTACACCTTC
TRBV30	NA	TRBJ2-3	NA	CAWSVRSRGTDTQYF	TGTGCCTGGAGTGTCAGGAGCAGGGGCACAGATACGCAGTATTTT
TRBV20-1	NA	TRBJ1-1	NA	CSARAETLGPGAFF	TGCAGTGCTAGAGCGGAGACACTAGGTCCCGGGGCTTTCTTT
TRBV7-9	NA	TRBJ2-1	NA	CASSQLRNEQFF	TGTGCCAGCAGCCAGCTCAGGAATGAGCAGTTCTTC
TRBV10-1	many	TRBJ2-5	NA	CASSEQGRETQYF	TGCGCCAGCAGTGAGCAAGGCCGAGAGACCCAGTACTTC
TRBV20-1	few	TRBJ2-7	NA	CSARGHGNEQYF	TGCAGTGCTAGGGGGCACGGGAACGAGCAGTACTTC
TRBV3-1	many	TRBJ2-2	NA	CASSQVGGANTGELFF	TGTGCCAGCAGCCAAGTGGGGGGCGCGAACACCGGGGAGCTGTTTTTT
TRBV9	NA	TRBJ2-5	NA	CASSVAFQETQYF	TGTGCCAGCAGCGTGGCCTTCCAAGAGACCCAGTACTTC
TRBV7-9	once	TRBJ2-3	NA	CASSLVGPAGTDTQYF	TGTGCCAGCAGCTTAGTTGGTCCCGCGGGGACAGATACGCAGTATTTT
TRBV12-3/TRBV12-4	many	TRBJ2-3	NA	CASTLGGNTDTQYF	TGTGCCAGCACCTTAGGTGGAAACACAGATACGCAGTATTTT
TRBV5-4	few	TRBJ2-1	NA	CASSLAKQVGGSSYNEQFF	TGTGCCAGCAGCTTGGCCAAACAGGTTGGCGGCAGCTCCTACAATGAGCAGTTCTTC
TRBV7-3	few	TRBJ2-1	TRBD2	CASSPQAGGRNNEQFF	TGTGCCAGCAGCCCACAAGCGGGAGGACGTAACAATGAGCAGTTCTTC
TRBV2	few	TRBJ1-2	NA	CASSETGASKSGYTF	TGTGCCAGCAGTGAAACCGGGGCCAGTAAAAGTGGCTACACCTTC
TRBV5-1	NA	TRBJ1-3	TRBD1	CASSPGGAYVSGNTIYF	TGCGCCAGCAGCCCAGGGGGTGCCTACGTCTCTGGAAACACCATATATTTT
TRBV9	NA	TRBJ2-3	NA	CASSVAGFTGTDTQYF	TGTGCCAGCAGCGTAGCTGGCTTTACGGGCACAGATACGCAGTATTTT
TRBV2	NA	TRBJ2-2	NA	CASMPLDRGTGELFF	TGTGCCAGTATGCCGCTGGACAGAGGCACCGGGGAGCTGTTTTTT
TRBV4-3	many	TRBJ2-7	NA	CASSQDRFYEQYF	TGCGCCAGCAGCCAAGATAGGTTCTACGAGCAGTACTTC
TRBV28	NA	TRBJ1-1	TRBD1	CASRIGTANTEAFF	TGTGCCAGCAGGATTGGGACAGCGAACACTGAAGCTTTCTTT
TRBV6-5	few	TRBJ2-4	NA	CASSYGKGDIQYF	TGTGCCAGCAGTTACGGGAAAGGGGACATTCAGTACTTC
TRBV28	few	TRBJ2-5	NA	CASSLAGQPQETQYF	TGTGCCAGCAGTTTAGCCGGACAGCCGCAAGAGACCCAGTACTTC
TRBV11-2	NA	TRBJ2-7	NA	CAAAPEQYF	TGTGCCGCGGCACCGGAGCAGTACTTC
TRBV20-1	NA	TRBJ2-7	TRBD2	CSAREMGLAESYEQYF	TGCAGTGCTAGAGAAATGGGACTAGCGGAGTCCTACGAGCAGTACTTC
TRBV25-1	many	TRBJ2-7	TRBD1	CASSEGTATYEQYF	TGTGCCAGCAGTGAGGGGACAGCGACCTACGAGCAGTACTTC
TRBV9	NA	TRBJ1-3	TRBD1	CASSSPGGIGGNTIYF	TGTGCCAGCAGCTCCCCAGGGGGAATCGGTGGAAACACCATATATTTT
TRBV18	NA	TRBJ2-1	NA	CASSPSSQGGEQFF	TGTGCCAGCTCACCAAGTAGTCAGGGGGGTGAGCAGTTCTTC
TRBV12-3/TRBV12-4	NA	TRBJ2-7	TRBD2	CASTRSGRAVLEQYF	TGTGCCAGCACCCGTAGCGGGAGGGCGGTTCTGGAGCAGTACTTC
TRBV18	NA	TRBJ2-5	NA	CASSPPQRETQYF	TGTGCCAGCTCACCACCCCAACGGGAGACCCAGTACTTC
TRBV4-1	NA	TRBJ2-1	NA	CASSQEGPSREQFF	TGCGCCAGCAGCCAAGAGGGCCCCAGCAGGGAGCAGTTCTTC
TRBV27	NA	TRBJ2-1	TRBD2	CATAFLAGGDNEQFF	TGTGCCACCGCTTTTCTAGCGGGGGGAGATAATGAGCAGTTCTTC
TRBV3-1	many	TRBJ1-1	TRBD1	CASSQEGGDLNTEAFF	TGTGCCAGCAGCCAAGAAGGGGGCGATTTGAACACTGAAGCTTTCTTT
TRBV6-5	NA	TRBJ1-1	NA	CASSSSGTEAFF	TGTGCCAGCAGTTCCTCGGGGACTGAAGCTTTCTTT
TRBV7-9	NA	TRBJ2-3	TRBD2	CASRRLAGGGDTQYF	TGTGCCAGCAGGCGACTAGCGGGAGGAGGAGATACGCAGTATTTT
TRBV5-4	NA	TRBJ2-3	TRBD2	CASSLGDVAGGPPADTQYF	TGTGCCAGCAGCTTGGGGGACGTCGCGGGGGGGCCTCCGGCAGATACGCAGTATTTT
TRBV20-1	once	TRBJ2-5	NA	CSARRQTTQETQYF	TGCAGTGCGCGCCGACAGACAACCCAAGAGACCCAGTACTTC
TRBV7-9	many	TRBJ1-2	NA	CASSIGDGQGRYGYTF	TGTGCCAGCAGCATCGGAGACGGCCAGGGGAGGTATGGCTACACCTTC
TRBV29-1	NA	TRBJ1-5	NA	CSVQIGTANQPQHF	TGCAGCGTGCAAATTGGGACGGCGAATCAGCCCCAGCATTTT
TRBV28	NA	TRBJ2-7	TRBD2	CATARLAGGSLSYEQYF	TGTGCCACAGCGAGACTAGCGGGGGGGTCTCTTTCCTACGAGCAGTACTTC
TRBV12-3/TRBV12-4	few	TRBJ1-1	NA	CASSAMGGGPEAFF	TGTGCCAGCAGCGCGATGGGGGGGGGGCCTGAAGCTTTCTTT
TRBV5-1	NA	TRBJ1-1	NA	CASSSRGGHRHTEAFF	TGCGCCAGCAGTTCCCGTGGGGGGCATCGACACACTGAAGCTTTCTTT
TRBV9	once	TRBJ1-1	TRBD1	CASSPGDRQGMNTEAFF	TGTGCCAGCAGCCCAGGGGACAGACAGGGGATGAACACTGAAGCTTTCTTT
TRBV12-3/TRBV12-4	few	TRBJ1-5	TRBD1	CASSLETGGLLKPQHF	TGTGCCAGCAGTTTAGAGACAGGGGGCCTATTGAAGCCCCAGCATTTT
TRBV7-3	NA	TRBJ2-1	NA	CASSLTGVTRQFF	TGTGCCAGCAGCTTAACTGGAGTCACACGGCAGTTCTTC
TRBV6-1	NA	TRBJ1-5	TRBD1	CASSPDRVRQPQHF	TGTGCCAGCAGTCCCGACAGGGTTCGGCAGCCCCAGCATTTT
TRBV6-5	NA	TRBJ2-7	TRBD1	CASSYDPGQGVEQYF	TGTGCCAGCAGCTATGATCCGGGACAGGGAGTCGAGCAGTACTTC
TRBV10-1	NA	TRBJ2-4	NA	CASSPGGSRDIQYF	TGCGCCAGCAGCCCTGGGGGATCGAGAGACATTCAGTACTTC
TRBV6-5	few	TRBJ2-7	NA	CASSFQVGGSYEQYF	TGTGCCAGCAGTTTCCAGGTCGGGGGCTCCTACGAGCAGTACTTC